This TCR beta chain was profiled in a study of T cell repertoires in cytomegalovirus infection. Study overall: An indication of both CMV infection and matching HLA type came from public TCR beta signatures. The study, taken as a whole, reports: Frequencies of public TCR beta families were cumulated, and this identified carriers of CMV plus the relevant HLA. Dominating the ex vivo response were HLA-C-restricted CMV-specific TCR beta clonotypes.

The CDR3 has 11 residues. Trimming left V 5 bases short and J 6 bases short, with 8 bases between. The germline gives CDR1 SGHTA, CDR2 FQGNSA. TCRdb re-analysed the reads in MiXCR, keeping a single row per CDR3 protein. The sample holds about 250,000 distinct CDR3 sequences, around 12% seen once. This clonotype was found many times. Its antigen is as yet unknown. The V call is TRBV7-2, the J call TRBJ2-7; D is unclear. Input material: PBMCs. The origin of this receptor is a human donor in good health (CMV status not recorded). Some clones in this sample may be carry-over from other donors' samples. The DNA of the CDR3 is TGTGCCAGCAGCCAGACCCCCGAGCAGTACTTC. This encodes CASSQTPEQYF.